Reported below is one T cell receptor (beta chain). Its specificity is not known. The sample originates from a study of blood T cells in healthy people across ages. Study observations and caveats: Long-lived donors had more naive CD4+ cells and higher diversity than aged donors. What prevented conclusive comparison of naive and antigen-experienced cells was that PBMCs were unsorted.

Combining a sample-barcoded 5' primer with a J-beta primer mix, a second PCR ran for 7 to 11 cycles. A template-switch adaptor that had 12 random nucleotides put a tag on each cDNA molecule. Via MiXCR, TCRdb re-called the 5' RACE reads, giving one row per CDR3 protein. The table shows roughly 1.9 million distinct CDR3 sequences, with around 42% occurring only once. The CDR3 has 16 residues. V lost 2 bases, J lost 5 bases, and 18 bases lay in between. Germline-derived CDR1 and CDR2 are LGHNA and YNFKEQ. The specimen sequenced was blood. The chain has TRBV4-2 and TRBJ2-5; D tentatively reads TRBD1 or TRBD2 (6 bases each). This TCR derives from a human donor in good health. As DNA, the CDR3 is TGTGCCAGCAGCCAATCTGGGGGGCTGAAGGGGGAGACCCAGTACTTC. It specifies CASSQSGGLKGETQYF.